The rows below give T cell receptor beta chains drawn from one sample of a study of beta chain features in type 1 diabetes. Assay: immunoSEQ multiplex PCR; the TCRdb copy retains only in-frame clones and omits some. The sample gives hundreds of thousands of clones, roughly 13% of which show up once; 0.03% to 0.045% is in the top ten. The sequenced material came from naive CD4+ T cells from blood. The receptor set was obtained from a man younger than 35 with type 1 diabetes. The CDR3 runs from the conserved cysteine through the conserved F or W. The D gene is left open where the match is weak. Size is stated for part of the rows, as once, few or many counts, or as a class when the clone is expanded.

V gene	clone size	J gene	D gene	CDR3 protein	CDR3 DNA
TRBV6-5	few	TRBJ1-2	TRBD1	CASSYSGQGATYGYTF	TGTGCCAGCAGTTACTCGGGGCAGGGGGCTACCTATGGCTACACCTTC
TRBV7-2	few	TRBJ2-1	NA	CASSPASYNEQFF	TGTGCCAGCAGCCCAGCCAGCTACAATGAGCAGTTCTTC
TRBV4-1	NA	TRBJ2-5	NA	CASSQTSTNQETQYF	TGCGCCAGCAGCCAGACCTCGACAAATCAAGAGACCCAGTACTTC
TRBV5-6	NA	TRBJ2-5	NA	CASSLDHGSAWRETQYF	TGTGCCAGCAGCTTGGACCACGGGAGCGCCTGGCGGGAGACCCAGTACTTC
TRBV19	NA	TRBJ2-7	NA	CASSPERAGTYEQYF	TGTGCCAGTAGTCCAGAGAGGGCGGGAACCTACGAGCAGTACTTC
TRBV5-6	few	TRBJ2-1	TRBD1	CASSTPGTGSFNEQFF	TGTGCCAGCAGCACACCCGGGACAGGGTCTTTCAATGAGCAGTTCTTC
TRBV9	few	TRBJ2-3	NA	CASRPLSGDTQYF	TGTGCCAGCAGGCCCCTGAGCGGAGATACGCAGTATTTT
TRBV7-9	NA	TRBJ2-7	NA	CASSLGQVLSYEQYF	TGTGCCAGCAGCTTAGGGCAGGTGCTCTCCTACGAGCAGTACTTC
TRBV7-3	few	TRBJ2-1	TRBD2	CASSLTLAGRYNEQFF	TGTGCCAGCAGCTTAACCCTAGCGGGGAGGTACAATGAGCAGTTCTTC
TRBV28	few	TRBJ2-4	NA	CASSSGRLAKNIQYF	TGTGCCAGCAGTTCAGGACGGTTAGCCAAAAACATTCAGTACTTC
TRBV4-3	NA	TRBJ1-1	NA	CASSQDPGPMNTEAFF	TGCGCCAGCAGCCAAGATCCGGGCCCCATGAACACTGAAGCTTTCTTT
TRBV6-1	few	TRBJ1-5	NA	CASAVNQPQHF	TGTGCCAGCGCAGTGAATCAGCCCCAGCATTTT
TRBV7-2	NA	TRBJ2-7	NA	CASSLDRTGSHEQYF	TGTGCCAGCAGCTTAGATCGCACAGGGTCCCACGAGCAGTACTTC